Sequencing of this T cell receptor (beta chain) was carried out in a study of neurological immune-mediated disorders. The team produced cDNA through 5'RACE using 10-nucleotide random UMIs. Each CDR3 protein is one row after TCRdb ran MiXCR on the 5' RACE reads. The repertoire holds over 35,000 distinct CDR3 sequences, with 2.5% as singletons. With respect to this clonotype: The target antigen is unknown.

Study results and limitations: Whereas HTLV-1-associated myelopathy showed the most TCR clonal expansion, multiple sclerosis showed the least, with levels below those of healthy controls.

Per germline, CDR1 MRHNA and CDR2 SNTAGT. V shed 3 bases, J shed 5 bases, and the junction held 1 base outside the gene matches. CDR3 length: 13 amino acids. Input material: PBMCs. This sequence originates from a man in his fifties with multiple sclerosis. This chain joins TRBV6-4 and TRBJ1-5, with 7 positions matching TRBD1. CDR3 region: CASSEQGHQPQHF. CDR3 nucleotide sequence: TGTGCCAGCAGTGAACAGGGGCATCAGCCCCAGCATTTT.